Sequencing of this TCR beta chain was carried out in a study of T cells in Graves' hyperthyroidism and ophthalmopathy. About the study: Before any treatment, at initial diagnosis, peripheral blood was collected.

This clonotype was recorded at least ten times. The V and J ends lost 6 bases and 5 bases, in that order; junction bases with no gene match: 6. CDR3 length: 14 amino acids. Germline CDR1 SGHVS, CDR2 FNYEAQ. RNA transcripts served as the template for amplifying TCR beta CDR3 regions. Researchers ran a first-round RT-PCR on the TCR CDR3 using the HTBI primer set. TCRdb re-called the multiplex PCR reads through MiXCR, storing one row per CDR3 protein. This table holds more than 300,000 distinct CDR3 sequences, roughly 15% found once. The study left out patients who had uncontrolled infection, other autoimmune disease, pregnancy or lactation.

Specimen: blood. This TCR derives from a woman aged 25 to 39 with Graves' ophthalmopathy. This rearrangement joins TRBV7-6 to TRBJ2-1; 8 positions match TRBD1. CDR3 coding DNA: TGTGCCAGCAGTCCGGACAGGGTTGACAATGAGCAGTTCTTC. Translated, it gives CASSPDRVDNEQFF.